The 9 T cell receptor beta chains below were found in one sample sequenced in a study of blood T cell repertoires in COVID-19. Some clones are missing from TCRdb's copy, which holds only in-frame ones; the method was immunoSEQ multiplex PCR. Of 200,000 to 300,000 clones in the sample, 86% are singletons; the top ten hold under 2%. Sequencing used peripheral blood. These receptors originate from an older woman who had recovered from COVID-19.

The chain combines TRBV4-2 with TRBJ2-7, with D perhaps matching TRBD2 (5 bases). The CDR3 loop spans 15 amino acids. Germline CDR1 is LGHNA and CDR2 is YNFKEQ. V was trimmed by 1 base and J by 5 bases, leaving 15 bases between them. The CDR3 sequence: CASSQARLARNEQYF. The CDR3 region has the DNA TGTGCCAGCAGCCAAGCCAGGCTAGCAAGGAACGAGCAGTACTTC.

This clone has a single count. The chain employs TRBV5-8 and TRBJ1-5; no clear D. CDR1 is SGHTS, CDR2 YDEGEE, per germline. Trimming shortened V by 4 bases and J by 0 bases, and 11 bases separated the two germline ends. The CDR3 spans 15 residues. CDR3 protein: CASSPGFYSNQPQHF. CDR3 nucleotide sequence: TGTGCCAGCAGCCCGGGGTTTTATAGCAATCAGCCCCAGCATTTT.

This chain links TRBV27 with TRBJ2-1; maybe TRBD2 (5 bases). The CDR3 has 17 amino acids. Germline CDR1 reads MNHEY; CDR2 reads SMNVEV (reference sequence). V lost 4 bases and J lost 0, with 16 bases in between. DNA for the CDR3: TGTGCCAGCAGTTCGACCCGGACGGGGTTCTCCTACAATGAGCAGTTCTTC. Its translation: CASSSTRTGFSYNEQFF.

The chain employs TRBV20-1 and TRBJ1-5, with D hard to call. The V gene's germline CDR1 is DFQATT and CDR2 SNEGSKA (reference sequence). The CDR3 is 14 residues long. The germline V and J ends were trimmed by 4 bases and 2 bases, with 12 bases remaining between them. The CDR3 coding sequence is TGCAGTGCTAATGAGCCGGTTGGCAATCAGCCCCAGCATTTT. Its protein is CSANEPVGNQPQHF.

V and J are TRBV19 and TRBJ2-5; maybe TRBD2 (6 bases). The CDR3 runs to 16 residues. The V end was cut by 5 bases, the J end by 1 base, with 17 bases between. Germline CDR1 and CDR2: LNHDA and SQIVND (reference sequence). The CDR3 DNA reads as TGTGCCAGTAGTTATTATTACCGGGACTTCCAAGAGACCCAGTACTTC. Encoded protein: CASSYYYRDFQETQYF.

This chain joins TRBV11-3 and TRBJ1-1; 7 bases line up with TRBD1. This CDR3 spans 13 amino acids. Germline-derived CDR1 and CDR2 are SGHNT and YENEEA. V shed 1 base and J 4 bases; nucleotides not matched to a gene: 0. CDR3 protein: CASSLAGGTEAFF. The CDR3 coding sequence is TGTGCCAGCAGCTTAGCAGGGGGCACTGAAGCTTTCTTT.

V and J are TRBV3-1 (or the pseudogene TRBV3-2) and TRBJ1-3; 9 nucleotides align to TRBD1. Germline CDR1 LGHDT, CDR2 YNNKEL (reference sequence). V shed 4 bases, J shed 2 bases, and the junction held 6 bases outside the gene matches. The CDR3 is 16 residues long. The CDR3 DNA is TGTGCCAGCAGCCCAGCCGGGACAGGGCCTGGAAACACCATATATTTT. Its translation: CASSPAGTGPGNTIYF.

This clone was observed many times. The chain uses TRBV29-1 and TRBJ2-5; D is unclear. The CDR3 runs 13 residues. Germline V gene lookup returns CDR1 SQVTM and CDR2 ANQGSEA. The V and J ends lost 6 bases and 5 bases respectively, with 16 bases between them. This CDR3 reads CSVGLRFGETQYF. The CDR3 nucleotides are TGCAGCGTGGGCCTGAGGTTTGGGGAGACCCAGTACTTC.

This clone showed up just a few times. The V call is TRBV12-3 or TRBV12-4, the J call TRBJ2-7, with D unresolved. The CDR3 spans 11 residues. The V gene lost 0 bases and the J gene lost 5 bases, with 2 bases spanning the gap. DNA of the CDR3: TGTGCCAGCAGTTTAGCCAACGAGCAGTACTTC. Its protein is CASSLANEQYF.